These T cell receptor beta chains were read from a single sample in a study of vaccination and CD4 T cells after COVID-19. These receptors have no known antigen. Via MiXCR, TCRdb re-called the PCR reads, giving one row per CDR3 protein. The sample gives under 20,000 distinct CDR3 sequences, around 40% of which show up once; about a sixth is in the top ten. Sequenced here: CD4+ T cells from blood, cultured in vitro, sampled about 7 months after SARS-CoV-2 vaccination. The source of these receptors is a human donor who had recovered from COVID-19. The CDR3 runs from the conserved cysteine through the conserved F or W. The order of the fields is D gene, J gene, V gene, clone size, CDR3 protein, CDR3 DNA. A D gene is named only where the DNA matches it firmly. Size tells how often a clone was seen (once, few, many) or the class of an expanded clone, and some rows leave it out.

d_gene: NA
j_gene: TRBJ2-1
v_gene: TRBV11-3
abundance: NA
CDR3aa: CASSLLSDSNEQFF
CDR3nt: TGTGCCAGCAGCCTACTCTCTGACTCCAATGAGCAGTTCTTC

d_gene: NA
j_gene: TRBJ2-7
v_gene: TRBV27
abundance: few
CDR3aa: CASSLGEREQRGSYEQYF
CDR3nt: TGTGCCAGCAGTTTAGGAGAACGGGAGCAGAGAGGAAGCTACGAGCAGTACTTC

d_gene: TRBD2
j_gene: TRBJ2-7
v_gene: TRBV5-6
abundance: NA
CDR3aa: CASSLGGGLYEQYF
CDR3nt: TGTGCCAGCAGCTTGGGGGGGGGACTCTACGAGCAGTACTTC

d_gene: NA
j_gene: TRBJ1-2
v_gene: TRBV7-2
abundance: few
CDR3aa: CASSEDGTGRGYTF
CDR3nt: TGTGCCAGCAGCGAAGATGGGACGGGCCGCGGCTACACCTTC

d_gene: TRBD1
j_gene: TRBJ1-2
v_gene: TRBV6-5
abundance: NA
CDR3aa: CASSFSGGPYPYGYTF
CDR3nt: TGTGCCAGCAGTTTTTCAGGGGGTCCCTATCCCTATGGCTACACCTTC

d_gene: TRBD2
j_gene: TRBJ2-6
v_gene: TRBV6-5
abundance: NA
CDR3aa: CASSYAGLAGAHSGANVLTF
CDR3nt: TGTGCCAGCAGTTACGCCGGACTAGCGGGAGCACACTCTGGGGCCAACGTCCTGACTTTC

d_gene: TRBD2
j_gene: TRBJ2-3
v_gene: TRBV5-1
abundance: NA
CDR3aa: CASSWPIAGGSTDTQYF
CDR3nt: TGCGCCAGCAGCTGGCCAATAGCGGGGGGAAGCACAGATACGCAGTATTTT

d_gene: TRBD2
j_gene: TRBJ2-5
v_gene: TRBV20-1
abundance: NA
CDR3aa: CSASSGRDNGETQYF
CDR3nt: TGCAGTGCTAGTAGCGGGAGGGATAACGGGGAGACCCAGTACTTC

d_gene: NA
j_gene: TRBJ2-5
v_gene: TRBV20-1
abundance: few
CDR3aa: CSATALTGGVQETQYF
CDR3nt: TGCAGTGCTACGGCGCTTACGGGGGGCGTCCAAGAGACCCAGTACTTC

d_gene: NA
j_gene: TRBJ1-5
v_gene: TRBV6-2/TRBV6-3
abundance: few
CDR3aa: CASSSRQAGMPQHF
CDR3nt: TGTGCCAGCAGCTCTAGACAGGCGGGGATGCCCCAGCATTTT

d_gene: TRBD1
j_gene: TRBJ2-7
v_gene: TRBV20-1
abundance: NA
CDR3aa: CSARPGTGSYEQYF
CDR3nt: TGCAGTGCTAGACCCGGGACAGGGTCCTACGAGCAGTACTTC

d_gene: NA
j_gene: TRBJ2-2
v_gene: TRBV6-1
abundance: NA
CDR3aa: CASRMRHGELFF
CDR3nt: TGTGCCAGCAGAATGAGGCACGGGGAGCTGTTTTTT

d_gene: NA
j_gene: TRBJ2-5
v_gene: TRBV6-1
abundance: few
CDR3aa: CASIDRDSQETQYF
CDR3nt: TGTGCCAGCATTGACCGGGACTCCCAAGAGACCCAGTACTTC

d_gene: NA
j_gene: TRBJ1-6
v_gene: TRBV6-1
abundance: NA
CDR3aa: CASGLDNGSPLHF
CDR3nt: TGTGCCAGCGGGCTAGATAATGGGTCACCCCTCCACTTT

d_gene: TRBD1
j_gene: TRBJ1-2
v_gene: TRBV6-1
abundance: NA
CDR3aa: CASRAGGANYGYTF
CDR3nt: TGTGCCAGCAGGGCAGGGGGCGCGAACTATGGCTACACCTTC

d_gene: NA
j_gene: TRBJ2-5
v_gene: TRBV7-7
abundance: few
CDR3aa: CASSRDIQETQYF
CDR3nt: TGTGCTAGCAGCAGGGATATTCAAGAGACCCAGTACTTC

d_gene: NA
j_gene: TRBJ1-6
v_gene: TRBV6-1
abundance: NA
CDR3aa: CASSAGVGGRSYNSPLHF
CDR3nt: TGTGCCAGCAGTGCGGGGGTGGGAGGCCGCTCCTATAATTCACCCCTCCACTTT

d_gene: NA
j_gene: TRBJ1-4
v_gene: TRBV20-1
abundance: once
CDR3aa: CSARGAGDDEKLFF
CDR3nt: TGCAGTGCTAGAGGGGCAGGGGATGATGAAAAACTGTTTTTT

d_gene: NA
j_gene: TRBJ1-2
v_gene: TRBV20-1
abundance: few
CDR3aa: CSARPQEGEWLYGYTF
CDR3nt: TGCAGTGCTAGACCCCAAGAGGGGGAGTGGCTCTATGGCTACACCTTC

d_gene: NA
j_gene: TRBJ2-5
v_gene: TRBV19
abundance: NA
CDR3aa: CASSIPTSSETQYF
CDR3nt: TGTGCCAGTAGTATCCCTACATCTTCGGAGACCCAGTACTTC

d_gene: NA
j_gene: TRBJ2-4
v_gene: TRBV27
abundance: NA
CDR3aa: CASSGYRENIQYF
CDR3nt: TGTGCCAGCAGCGGATACAGGGAAAACATTCAGTACTTC

d_gene: NA
j_gene: TRBJ1-5
v_gene: TRBV27
abundance: NA
CDR3aa: CASSPWFGTMGNQPQHF
CDR3nt: TGTGCCAGCAGTCCCTGGTTCGGGACAATGGGTAATCAGCCCCAGCATTTT

d_gene: TRBD1
j_gene: TRBJ2-5
v_gene: TRBV18
abundance: NA
CDR3aa: CASSPPVGTEGTQYF
CDR3nt: TGTGCCAGCTCACCACCGGTAGGGACAGAGGGGACCCAGTACTTC

d_gene: NA
j_gene: TRBJ1-3
v_gene: TRBV28
abundance: NA
CDR3aa: CASRTQGSGNTIYF
CDR3nt: TGTGCCAGCAGAACCCAGGGCTCTGGAAACACCATATATTTT

d_gene: TRBD2
j_gene: TRBJ2-5
v_gene: TRBV11-2
abundance: few
CDR3aa: CASSLGLAGAQGETQYF
CDR3nt: TGTGCCAGCAGCTTAGGACTAGCGGGGGCCCAGGGGGAGACCCAGTACTTC

d_gene: NA
j_gene: TRBJ2-3
v_gene: TRBV6-1
abundance: NA
CDR3aa: CASSDRARGLQNTGWTDTQYF
CDR3nt: TGTGCCAGCAGTGATAGGGCTAGGGGCCTTCAAAACACCGGGTGGACAGATACGCAGTATTTT

d_gene: NA
j_gene: TRBJ2-5
v_gene: TRBV5-4
abundance: large
CDR3aa: CASSGGQRVQETQYF
CDR3nt: TGTGCCAGCAGCGGGGGGCAGAGAGTCCAAGAGACCCAGTACTTC

d_gene: NA
j_gene: TRBJ2-7
v_gene: TRBV21-1
abundance: medium-sized
CDR3aa: CASSKEHYEQYF
CDR3nt: TGTGCCAGCAGCAAAGAACACTACGAGCAGTACTTC

d_gene: NA
j_gene: TRBJ1-6
v_gene: TRBV24-1
abundance: few
CDR3aa: CATSEGSYNSPLHF
CDR3nt: TGTGCCACCAGTGAGGGTTCCTATAATTCACCCCTCCACTTT

d_gene: NA
j_gene: TRBJ1-5
v_gene: TRBV10-3
abundance: NA
CDR3aa: CAISESGGGQPQHF
CDR3nt: TGTGCCATCAGTGAGTCTGGGGGCGGTCAGCCCCAGCATTTT

d_gene: TRBD1
j_gene: TRBJ1-2
v_gene: TRBV10-3
abundance: NA
CDR3aa: CAISNYRGEGYGYTF
CDR3nt: TGTGCCATCAGCAACTACAGGGGGGAAGGCTATGGCTACACCTTC

d_gene: TRBD2
j_gene: TRBJ2-3
v_gene: TRBV5-4
abundance: NA
CDR3aa: CAGRTSGSTDTQYF
CDR3nt: TGTGCCGGCCGGACTAGCGGAAGCACAGATACGCAGTATTTT

d_gene: TRBD1
j_gene: TRBJ1-5
v_gene: TRBV6-2/TRBV6-3
abundance: few
CDR3aa: CASSYSRPGQGALYQPQHF
CDR3nt: TGTGCCAGCAGTTACTCCCGACCTGGACAGGGGGCGCTTTATCAGCCCCAGCATTTT

d_gene: NA
j_gene: TRBJ2-1
v_gene: TRBV7-3
abundance: few
CDR3aa: CASSYWPPLGGSSSYNEQFF
CDR3nt: TGTGCCAGCAGCTATTGGCCCCCCCTAGGCGGCAGCAGCTCCTACAATGAGCAGTTCTTC

d_gene: TRBD1
j_gene: TRBJ1-1
v_gene: TRBV25-1
abundance: NA
CDR3aa: CASTRTGERTEAFF
CDR3nt: TGTGCCAGCACCCGGACAGGAGAAAGGACTGAAGCTTTCTTT

d_gene: TRBD2
j_gene: TRBJ2-1
v_gene: TRBV7-3
abundance: NA
CDR3aa: CASSLIGGGVSNEQFF
CDR3nt: TGTGCCAGCAGCTTAATTGGCGGGGGGGTGTCTAATGAGCAGTTCTTC

d_gene: NA
j_gene: TRBJ2-1
v_gene: TRBV20-1
abundance: NA
CDR3aa: CSATVTYNEQFF
CDR3nt: TGCAGTGCTACCGTAACCTACAATGAGCAGTTCTTC

d_gene: TRBD2
j_gene: TRBJ2-3
v_gene: TRBV27
abundance: few
CDR3aa: CASSLIAGDTQYF
CDR3nt: TGTGCCAGCAGTTTAATAGCGGGGGATACGCAGTATTTT

d_gene: TRBD1
j_gene: TRBJ2-1
v_gene: TRBV20-1
abundance: few
CDR3aa: CSARTSGGRFEQFF
CDR3nt: TGCAGTGCTAGAACGTCAGGGGGAAGATTTGAGCAGTTCTTC

d_gene: TRBD2
j_gene: TRBJ2-5
v_gene: TRBV20-1
abundance: NA
CDR3aa: CSATRPGLAGGLSGETQYF
CDR3nt: TGCAGTGCGACCAGGCCCGGGCTAGCGGGGGGTCTGTCGGGAGAGACCCAGTACTTC

d_gene: TRBD1
j_gene: TRBJ2-5
v_gene: TRBV20-1
abundance: NA
CDR3aa: CSATQGAGETQYF
CDR3nt: TGCAGTGCTACACAGGGGGCAGGGGAGACCCAGTACTTC

d_gene: NA
j_gene: TRBJ1-1
v_gene: TRBV20-1
abundance: few
CDR3aa: CSARRTLGTEAFF
CDR3nt: TGCAGTGCTAGACGGACGCTGGGTACTGAAGCTTTCTTT

d_gene: NA
j_gene: TRBJ2-1
v_gene: TRBV10-1
abundance: once
CDR3aa: CASSWGETYNEQFF
CDR3nt: TGCGCCAGCAGTTGGGGGGAGACGTACAATGAGCAGTTCTTC

d_gene: NA
j_gene: TRBJ2-5
v_gene: TRBV20-1
abundance: NA
CDR3aa: CSARVNGRGKYGTQYF
CDR3nt: TGCAGTGCTAGAGTGAACGGACGGGGGAAGTATGGGACCCAGTACTTC

d_gene: NA
j_gene: TRBJ1-2
v_gene: TRBV18
abundance: NA
CDR3aa: CASSPRTDRYGYTF
CDR3nt: TGTGCCAGCTCGCCCAGGACGGATAGATATGGCTACACCTTC

d_gene: TRBD2
j_gene: TRBJ2-1
v_gene: TRBV20-1
abundance: few
CDR3aa: CSASRGAGGMTTSEQFF
CDR3nt: TGCAGTGCTAGTCGGGGAGCGGGGGGGATGACTACAAGTGAGCAGTTCTTC

d_gene: NA
j_gene: TRBJ2-1
v_gene: TRBV27
abundance: NA
CDR3aa: CASSYGVQGNEQFF
CDR3nt: TGTGCCAGCAGTTACGGAGTCCAGGGAAATGAGCAGTTCTTC

d_gene: NA
j_gene: TRBJ1-2
v_gene: TRBV20-1
abundance: NA
CDR3aa: CSASSALGGYTF
CDR3nt: TGCAGTGCTAGCTCGGCCTTGGGGGGCTACACCTTC

d_gene: NA
j_gene: TRBJ1-2
v_gene: TRBV19
abundance: NA
CDR3aa: CASTPRLQPRGYTF
CDR3nt: TGTGCCAGTACCCCCCGACTCCAACCGAGGGGCTACACCTTC

d_gene: NA
j_gene: TRBJ1-2
v_gene: TRBV19
abundance: few
CDR3aa: CASRLTGTPNYGYTF
CDR3nt: TGTGCCAGTAGACTAACCGGGACACCTAACTATGGCTACACCTTC

d_gene: NA
j_gene: TRBJ2-3
v_gene: TRBV6-2/TRBV6-3
abundance: NA
CDR3aa: CASSYPEREGREDTQYF
CDR3nt: TGTGCCAGCAGTTACCCGGAGAGAGAGGGCCGGGAGGATACGCAGTATTTT

d_gene: NA
j_gene: TRBJ1-5
v_gene: TRBV7-2
abundance: few
CDR3aa: CASSLWGSGDQPQHF
CDR3nt: TGTGCCAGCAGCTTATGGGGTTCGGGGGATCAGCCCCAGCATTTT

d_gene: NA
j_gene: TRBJ2-3
v_gene: TRBV19
abundance: few
CDR3aa: CARRESGPLADTQYF
CDR3nt: TGTGCCAGGCGTGAGTCGGGGCCCCTGGCAGATACGCAGTATTTT